The clone carrying this T cell receptor beta chain was found a few times. This sample stems from a study of T cell repertoires in cytomegalovirus infection. TCRdb fed the reads into MiXCR, producing one record per CDR3 protein. The table lists approximately 400,000 distinct CDR3 sequences, around 32% of them singletons. The germline V and J ends were trimmed by 4 bases and 3 bases, with 15 bases remaining between them. The CDR3 is made up of 16 amino acids. The V gene's germline CDR1 is SEHNR and CDR2 FQNEAQ (reference sequence). Sequenced input: PBMCs. The receptor's source is a human donor in good health (CMV status not recorded). Some clones in this sample may be carry-over from other donors' samples. This chain connects TRBV7-9 to TRBJ2-2; D is ambiguous. In DNA, the CDR3 is TGTGCCAGCAGCTCCCTTGGGGTGGTGGACACCGGGGAGCTGTTTTTT. Translating it yields CASSSLGVVDTGELFF. Looking up the rest from reference TRBV7-9 and TRBJ2-2 gives the full variable domain: DTGVSQNPRHKITKRGQNVTFRCDPISEHNRLYWYRQTLGQGPEFLTYFQNEAQLEKSRLLSDRFSAERPKGSFSTLEIQRTEQGDSAMYLCASSSLGVVDTGELFFGEGSRLTVL.